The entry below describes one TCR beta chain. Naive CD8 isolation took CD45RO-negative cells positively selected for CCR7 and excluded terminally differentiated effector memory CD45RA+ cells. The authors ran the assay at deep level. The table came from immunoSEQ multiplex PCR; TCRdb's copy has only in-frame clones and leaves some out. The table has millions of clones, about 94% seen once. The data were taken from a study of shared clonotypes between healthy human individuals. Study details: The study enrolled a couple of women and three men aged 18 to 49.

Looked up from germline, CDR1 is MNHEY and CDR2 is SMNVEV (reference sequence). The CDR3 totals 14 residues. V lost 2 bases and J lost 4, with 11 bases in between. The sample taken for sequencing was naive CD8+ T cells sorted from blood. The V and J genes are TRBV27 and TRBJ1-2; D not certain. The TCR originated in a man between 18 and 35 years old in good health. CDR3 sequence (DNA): TGTGCCAGCAGTTTAGGTGTCGGCGGCTATGGCTACACCTTC. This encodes CASSLGVGGYGYTF.